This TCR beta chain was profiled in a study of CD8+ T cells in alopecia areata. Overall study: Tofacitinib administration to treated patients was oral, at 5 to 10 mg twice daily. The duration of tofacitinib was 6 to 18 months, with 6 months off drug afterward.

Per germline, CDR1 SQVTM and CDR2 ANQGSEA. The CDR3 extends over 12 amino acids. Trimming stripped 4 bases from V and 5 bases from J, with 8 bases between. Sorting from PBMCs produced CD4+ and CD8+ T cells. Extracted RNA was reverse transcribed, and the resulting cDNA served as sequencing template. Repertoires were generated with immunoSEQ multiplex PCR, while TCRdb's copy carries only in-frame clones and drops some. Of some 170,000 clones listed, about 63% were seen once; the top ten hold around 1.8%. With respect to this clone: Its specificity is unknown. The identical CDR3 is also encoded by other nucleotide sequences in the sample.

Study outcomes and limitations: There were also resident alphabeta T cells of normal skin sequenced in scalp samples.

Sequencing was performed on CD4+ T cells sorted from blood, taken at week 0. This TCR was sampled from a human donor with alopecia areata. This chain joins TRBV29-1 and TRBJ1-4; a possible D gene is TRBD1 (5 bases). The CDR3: CSVGQRNEKLFF. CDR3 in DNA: TGCAGCGTTGGACAGCGCAATGAAAAACTGTTTTTT.